A selection of T cell receptor beta chains follows, all from one sample in a study of patients and donors after allogeneic stem cell transplantation. TCRdb reanalysed the RT-PCR reads using MiXCR and keeps one entry per CDR3 protein. This table has under 95,000 distinct CDR3 sequences, 5% appearing once. Sample: blood, either unsorted or a sorted T cell fraction (not recorded which). Receptor source: a human donor who was either an allogeneic HSCT recipient or a stem cell or donor lymphocyte infusion donor (not recorded which). It is not recorded whose cells these are; they may come from a transplant donor. CDR3s include the opening cysteine and the closing phenylalanine or tryptophan. Fields, in order: V gene, clone size, D gene, J gene, CDR3 DNA, CDR3 protein. A D gene is named only where the DNA matches it firmly. The listing skips clone size in some rows; elsewhere it reads once, few, many or a size class.

V gene: TRBV5-1; clone size: many; D gene: NA; J gene: TRBJ2-5; CDR3 DNA: TGCGCCAGCAGCCTTCTTGGGGAAGAGACCCAGTACTTC; CDR3 protein: CASSLLGEETQYF
V gene: TRBV11-2; clone size: many; D gene: TRBD1; J gene: TRBJ2-1; CDR3 DNA: TGTGCCAGCAGCTTAGGGACAGGGACCGATGAGCAGTTCTTC; CDR3 protein: CASSLGTGTDEQFF
V gene: TRBV7-6; clone size: many; D gene: TRBD2; J gene: TRBJ2-2; CDR3 DNA: TGTGCCAGCAGCTTAGCGGCTAGCGGGAGTCTCGGGGCCGGGGAGCTGTTTTTT; CDR3 protein: CASSLAASGSLGAGELFF
V gene: TRBV19; clone size: few; D gene: TRBD1; J gene: TRBJ1-5; CDR3 DNA: TGTGCCAGTCACCAGTTTACCGGGACAGACAATCAGCCCCAGCATTTT; CDR3 protein: CASHQFTGTDNQPQHF
V gene: TRBV9; clone size: many; D gene: NA; J gene: TRBJ2-2; CDR3 DNA: TGTGCCAGCAGCCCAATCGGACAGACCGGGGAGCTGTTTTTT; CDR3 protein: CASSPIGQTGELFF
V gene: TRBV12-3/TRBV12-4; clone size: many; D gene: TRBD2; J gene: TRBJ2-3; CDR3 DNA: TGTGCCAGCAGCCTAAACCCGGGGGGGCGGTTATATACGCAGTATTTT; CDR3 protein: CASSLNPGGRLYTQYF
V gene: TRBV11-2; clone size: few; D gene: NA; J gene: TRBJ1-6; CDR3 DNA: TGTGCCAGCAGCTTCTTGGGGGGGTCTGATTCACCCCTCCACTTT; CDR3 protein: CASSFLGGSDSPLHF
V gene: TRBV20-1; clone size: many; D gene: TRBD1; J gene: TRBJ2-5; CDR3 DNA: TGCAGTGCTAGAGAGGGGACAGGGACAGAGACCCAGTACTTC; CDR3 protein: CSAREGTGTETQYF
V gene: TRBV12-3/TRBV12-4; clone size: medium-sized; D gene: TRBD2; J gene: TRBJ2-7; CDR3 DNA: TGTGCCAGCAGTCCTCGAGCCGGGACTAGGGCCTACGAGCAGTACTTC; CDR3 protein: CASSPRAGTRAYEQYF
V gene: TRBV2; clone size: many; D gene: TRBD1; J gene: TRBJ2-5; CDR3 DNA: TGTGCCAGCAGCCCGGACAGGTCCAGGGGGACCCAGTACTTC; CDR3 protein: CASSPDRSRGTQYF
V gene: TRBV27; clone size: few; D gene: NA; J gene: TRBJ2-5; CDR3 DNA: TGTGCCAGCAGTTTACGGGGGGCCCTTAAGACCCAGTACTTC; CDR3 protein: CASSLRGALKTQYF
V gene: TRBV6-1; clone size: many; D gene: NA; J gene: TRBJ2-5; CDR3 DNA: TGTGCCAGCAGTGAAGAGTCAGTGGAGACCCAGTACTTC; CDR3 protein: CASSEESVETQYF
V gene: TRBV9; clone size: NA; D gene: NA; J gene: TRBJ2-2; CDR3 DNA: TGTGCCAGCAGCCCCCAGGGGAGCGGAGGAGGTGTAAGGGAGCTGTTTTTT; CDR3 protein: CASSPQGSGGGVRELFF
V gene: TRBV10-1; clone size: NA; D gene: NA; J gene: TRBJ2-1; CDR3 DNA: TGCGCCAGCAGTGAAAAGTCGTCTCGCCCCAGTGAGCAGTTCTTC; CDR3 protein: CASSEKSSRPSEQFF